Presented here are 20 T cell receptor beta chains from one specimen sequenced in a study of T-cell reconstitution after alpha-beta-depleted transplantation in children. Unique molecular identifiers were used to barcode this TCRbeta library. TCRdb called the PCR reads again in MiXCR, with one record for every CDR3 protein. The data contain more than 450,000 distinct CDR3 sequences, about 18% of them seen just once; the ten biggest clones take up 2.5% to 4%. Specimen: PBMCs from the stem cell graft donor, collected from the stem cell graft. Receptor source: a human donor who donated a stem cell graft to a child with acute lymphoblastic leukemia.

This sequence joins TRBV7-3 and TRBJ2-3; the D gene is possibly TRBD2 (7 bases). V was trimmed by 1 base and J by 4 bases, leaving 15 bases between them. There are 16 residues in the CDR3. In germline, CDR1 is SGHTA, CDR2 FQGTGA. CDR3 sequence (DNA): TGTGCCAGCAGCTTAATTGGTGCGGGGGCGTCAGATACGCAGTATTTT. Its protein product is CASSLIGAGASDTQYF. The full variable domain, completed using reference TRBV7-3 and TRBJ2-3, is GAGVSQTPSNKVTEKGKYVELRCDPISGHTALYWYRQSLGQGPEFLIYFQGTGAADDSGLPNDRFFAVRPEGSVSTLKIQRTERGDSAVYLCASSLIGAGASDTQYFGPGTRLTVL.

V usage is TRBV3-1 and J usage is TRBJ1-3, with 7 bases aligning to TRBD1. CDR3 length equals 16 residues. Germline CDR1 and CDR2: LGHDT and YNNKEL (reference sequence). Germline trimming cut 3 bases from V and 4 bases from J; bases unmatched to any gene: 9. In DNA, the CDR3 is TGTGCCAGCAGCCACCTGACAGGGAGCTCCGGAAACACCATATATTTT. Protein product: CASSHLTGSSGNTIYF.

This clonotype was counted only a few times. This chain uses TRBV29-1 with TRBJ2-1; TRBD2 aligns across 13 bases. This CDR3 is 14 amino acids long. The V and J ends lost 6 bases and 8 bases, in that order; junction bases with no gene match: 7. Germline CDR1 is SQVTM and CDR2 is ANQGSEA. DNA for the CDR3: TGCAGCGTAAGGACTAGCGGGAGCGGTTATGAGCAGTTCTTC. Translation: CSVRTSGSGYEQFF.

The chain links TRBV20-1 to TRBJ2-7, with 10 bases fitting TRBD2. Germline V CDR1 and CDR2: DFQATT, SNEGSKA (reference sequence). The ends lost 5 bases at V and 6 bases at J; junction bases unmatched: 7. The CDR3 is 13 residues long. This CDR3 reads CSAGLAGVGEQYF. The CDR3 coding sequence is TGCAGTGCTGGTCTAGCGGGAGTGGGCGAGCAGTACTTC.

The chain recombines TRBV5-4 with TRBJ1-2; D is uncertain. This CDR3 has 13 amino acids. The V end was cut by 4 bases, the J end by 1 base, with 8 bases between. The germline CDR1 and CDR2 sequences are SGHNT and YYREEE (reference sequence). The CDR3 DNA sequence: TGTGCCAGCAGCAACCGGAATAACTATGGCTACACCTTC. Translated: CASSNRNNYGYTF.

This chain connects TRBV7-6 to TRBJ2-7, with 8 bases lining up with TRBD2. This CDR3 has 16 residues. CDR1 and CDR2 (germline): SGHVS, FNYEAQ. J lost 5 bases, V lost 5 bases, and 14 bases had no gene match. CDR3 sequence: CASSPGIASGGNEQYF. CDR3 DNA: TGTGCCAGCAGCCCAGGGATAGCGTCGGGAGGGAACGAGCAGTACTTC.

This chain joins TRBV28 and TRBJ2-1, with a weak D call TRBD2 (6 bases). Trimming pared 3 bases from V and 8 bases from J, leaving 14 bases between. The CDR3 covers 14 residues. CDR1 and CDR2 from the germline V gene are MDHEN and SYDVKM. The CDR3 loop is CASSFGGAHDEQFF. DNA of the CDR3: TGTGCCAGCAGTTTCGGAGGGGCGCATGATGAGCAGTTCTTC.

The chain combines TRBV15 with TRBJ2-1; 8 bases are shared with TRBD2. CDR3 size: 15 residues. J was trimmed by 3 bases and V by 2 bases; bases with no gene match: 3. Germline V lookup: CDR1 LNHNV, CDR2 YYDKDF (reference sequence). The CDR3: CATSRQREFYNEQFF. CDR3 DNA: TGTGCCACCAGCAGACAGCGGGAGTTCTACAATGAGCAGTTCTTC.

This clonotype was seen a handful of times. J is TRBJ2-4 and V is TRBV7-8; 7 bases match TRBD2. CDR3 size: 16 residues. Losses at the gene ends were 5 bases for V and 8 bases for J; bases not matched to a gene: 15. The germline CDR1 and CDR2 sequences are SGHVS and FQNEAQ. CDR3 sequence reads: CASSLFSREAGYIQYF. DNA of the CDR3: TGTGCCAGCAGCCTGTTCTCTCGGGAGGCCGGATACATTCAGTACTTC.

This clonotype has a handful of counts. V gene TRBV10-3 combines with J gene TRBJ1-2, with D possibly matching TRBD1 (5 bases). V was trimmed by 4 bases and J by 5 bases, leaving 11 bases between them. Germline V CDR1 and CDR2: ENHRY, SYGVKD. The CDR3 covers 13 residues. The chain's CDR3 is CAISVKQEYGYTF. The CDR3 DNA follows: TGTGCCATCAGTGTTAAACAGGAGTATGGCTACACCTTC.

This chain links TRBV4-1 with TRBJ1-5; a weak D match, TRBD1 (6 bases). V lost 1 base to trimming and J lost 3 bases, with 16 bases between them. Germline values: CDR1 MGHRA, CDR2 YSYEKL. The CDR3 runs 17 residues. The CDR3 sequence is CASSQGSRGGFNQPQHF. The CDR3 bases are TGCGCCAGCAGCCAAGGCTCAAGGGGGGGCTTCAATCAGCCCCAGCATTTT.

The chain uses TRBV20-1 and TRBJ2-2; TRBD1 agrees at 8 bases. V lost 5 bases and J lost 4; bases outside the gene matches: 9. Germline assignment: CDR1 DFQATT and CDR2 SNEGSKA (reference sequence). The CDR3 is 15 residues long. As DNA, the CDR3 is TGCAGTGCTGGCTTGGGACAGGAGGGCACCGGGGAGCTGTTTTTT. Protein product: CSAGLGQEGTGELFF.

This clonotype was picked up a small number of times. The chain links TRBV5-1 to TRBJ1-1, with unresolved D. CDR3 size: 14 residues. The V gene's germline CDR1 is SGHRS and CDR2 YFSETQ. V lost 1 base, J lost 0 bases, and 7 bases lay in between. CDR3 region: CASSLTAVNTEAFF. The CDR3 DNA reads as TGCGCCAGCAGCTTGACAGCAGTGAACACTGAAGCTTTCTTT.

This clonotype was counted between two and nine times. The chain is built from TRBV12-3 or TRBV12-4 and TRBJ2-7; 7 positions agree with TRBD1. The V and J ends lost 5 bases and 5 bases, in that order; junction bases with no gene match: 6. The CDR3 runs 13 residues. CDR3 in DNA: TGTGCCAGCAGTAGACAGGGTTGGGACGAGCAGTACTTC. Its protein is CASSRQGWDEQYF.

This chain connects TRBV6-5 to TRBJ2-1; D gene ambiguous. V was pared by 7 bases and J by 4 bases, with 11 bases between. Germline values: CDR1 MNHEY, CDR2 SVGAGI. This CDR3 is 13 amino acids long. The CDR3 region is CASINGVYNEQFF. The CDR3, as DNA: TGTGCCAGCATTAATGGGGTTTACAATGAGCAGTTCTTC.

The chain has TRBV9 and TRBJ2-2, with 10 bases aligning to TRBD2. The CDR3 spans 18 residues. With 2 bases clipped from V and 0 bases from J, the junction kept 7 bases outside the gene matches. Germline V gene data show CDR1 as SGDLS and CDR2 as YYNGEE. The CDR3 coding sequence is TGTGCCAGCAGCGTTACCCTACTAGCGGGACCGAACACCGGGGAGCTGTTTTTT. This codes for CASSVTLLAGPNTGELFF.

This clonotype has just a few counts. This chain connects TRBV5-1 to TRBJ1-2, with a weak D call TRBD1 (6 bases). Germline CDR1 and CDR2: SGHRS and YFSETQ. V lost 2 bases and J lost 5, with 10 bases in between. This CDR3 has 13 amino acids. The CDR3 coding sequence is TGCGCCAGCAGCTTCGCAGGGGAGTATGGCTACACCTTC. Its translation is CASSFAGEYGYTF.

The CDR3 is CAWSMGAGVNEQFF. The CDR3 DNA reads TGTGCCTGGTCAATGGGGGCAGGGGTGAATGAGCAGTTCTTC. This sequence joins TRBV30 and TRBJ2-1; tentatively, D is TRBD1 (6 bases). From germline, CDR1 is GTSNPN and CDR2 SVGIG (reference sequence). The CDR3 covers 14 residues. V dropped 5 bases and J dropped 7 bases, with 18 bases sitting between them.

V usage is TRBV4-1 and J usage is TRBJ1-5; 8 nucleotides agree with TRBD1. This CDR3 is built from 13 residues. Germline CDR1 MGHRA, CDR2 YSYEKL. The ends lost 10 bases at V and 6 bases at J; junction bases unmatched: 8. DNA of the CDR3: TGCGCCACGGGGCAGGGGGCATCTCAGCCCCAGCATTTT. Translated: CATGQGASQPQHF.

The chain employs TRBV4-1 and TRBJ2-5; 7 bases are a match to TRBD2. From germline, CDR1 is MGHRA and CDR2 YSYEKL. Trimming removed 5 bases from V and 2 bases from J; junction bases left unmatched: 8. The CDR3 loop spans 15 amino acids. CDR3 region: CASSASGTKQETQYF. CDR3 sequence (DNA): TGCGCCAGCAGCGCCTCCGGGACTAAGCAAGAGACCCAGTACTTC.